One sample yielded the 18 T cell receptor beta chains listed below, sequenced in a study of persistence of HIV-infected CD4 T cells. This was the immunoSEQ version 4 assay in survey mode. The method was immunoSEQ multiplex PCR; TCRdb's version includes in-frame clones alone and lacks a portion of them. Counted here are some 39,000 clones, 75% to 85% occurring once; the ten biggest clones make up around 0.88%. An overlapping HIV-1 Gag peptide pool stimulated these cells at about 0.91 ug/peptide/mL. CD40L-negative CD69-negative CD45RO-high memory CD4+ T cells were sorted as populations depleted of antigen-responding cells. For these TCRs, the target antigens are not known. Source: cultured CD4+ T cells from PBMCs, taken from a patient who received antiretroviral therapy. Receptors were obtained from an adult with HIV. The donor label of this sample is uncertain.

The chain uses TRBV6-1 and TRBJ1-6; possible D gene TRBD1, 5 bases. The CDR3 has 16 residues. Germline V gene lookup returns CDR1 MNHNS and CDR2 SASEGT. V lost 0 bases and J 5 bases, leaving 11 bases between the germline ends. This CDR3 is CASSEAATANNSPLHF. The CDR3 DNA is TGTGCCAGCAGTGAAGCGGCGACAGCGAATAATTCACCCCTCCACTTT.

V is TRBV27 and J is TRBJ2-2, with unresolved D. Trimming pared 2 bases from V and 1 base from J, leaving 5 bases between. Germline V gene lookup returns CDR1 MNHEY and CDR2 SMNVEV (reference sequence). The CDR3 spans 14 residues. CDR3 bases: TGTGCCAGCAGTTTAGTACAGAACACCGGGGAGCTGTTTTTT. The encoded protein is CASSLVQNTGELFF.

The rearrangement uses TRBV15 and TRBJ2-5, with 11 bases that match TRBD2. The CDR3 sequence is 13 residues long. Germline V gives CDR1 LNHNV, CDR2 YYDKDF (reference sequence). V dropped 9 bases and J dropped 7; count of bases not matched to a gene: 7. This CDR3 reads CATSGLAVSTQYF. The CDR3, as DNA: TGTGCCACATCGGGACTAGCGGTTTCGACCCAGTACTTC.

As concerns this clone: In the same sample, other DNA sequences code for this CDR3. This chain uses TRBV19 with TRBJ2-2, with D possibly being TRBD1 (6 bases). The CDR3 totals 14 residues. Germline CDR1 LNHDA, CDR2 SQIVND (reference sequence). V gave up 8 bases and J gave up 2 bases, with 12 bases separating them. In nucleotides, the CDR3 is TGTGCCAGTTCCAGGGGTGTCAACACCGGGGAGCTGTTTTTT. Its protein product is CASSRGVNTGELFF.

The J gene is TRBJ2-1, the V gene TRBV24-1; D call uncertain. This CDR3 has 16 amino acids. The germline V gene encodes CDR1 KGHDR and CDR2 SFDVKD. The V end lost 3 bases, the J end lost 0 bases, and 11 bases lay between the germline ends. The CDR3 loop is CATSDRAPSSYNEQFF. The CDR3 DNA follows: TGTGCCACCAGTGATCGAGCGCCCAGCTCCTACAATGAGCAGTTCTTC.

The CDR3 DNA follows: TGTGCCAGCTCACCAAGTCCCTACAATGAGCAGTTCTTC. As protein: CASSPSPYNEQFF. V usage is TRBV18 and J usage is TRBJ2-1; D not certain. This CDR3 region has 13 residues. V was cut by 2 bases and J by 2 bases, with 4 bases left in between. The germline gives CDR1 KGHSH, CDR2 LQKENI.

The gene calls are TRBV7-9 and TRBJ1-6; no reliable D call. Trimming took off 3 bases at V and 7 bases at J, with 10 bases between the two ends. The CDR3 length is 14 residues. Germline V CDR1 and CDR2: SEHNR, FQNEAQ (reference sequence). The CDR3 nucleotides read TGTGCCAGCAGCTTTGGGCAGGAGAATTCACCCCTCCACTTT. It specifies CASSFGQENSPLHF.

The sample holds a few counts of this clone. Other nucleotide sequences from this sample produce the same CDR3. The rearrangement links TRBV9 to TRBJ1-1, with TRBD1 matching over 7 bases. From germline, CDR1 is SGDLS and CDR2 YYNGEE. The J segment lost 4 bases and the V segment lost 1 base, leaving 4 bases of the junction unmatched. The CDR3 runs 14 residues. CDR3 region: CASSVQGGGTEAFF. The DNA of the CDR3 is TGTGCCAGCAGCGTACAGGGGGGGGGCACTGAAGCTTTCTTT.

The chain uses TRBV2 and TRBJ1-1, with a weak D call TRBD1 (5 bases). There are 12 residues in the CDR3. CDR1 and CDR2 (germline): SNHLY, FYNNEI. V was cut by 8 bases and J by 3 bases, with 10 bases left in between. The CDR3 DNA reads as TGTGCCAGCGGCAGGGATCACACTGAAGCTTTCTTT. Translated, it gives CASGRDHTEAFF.

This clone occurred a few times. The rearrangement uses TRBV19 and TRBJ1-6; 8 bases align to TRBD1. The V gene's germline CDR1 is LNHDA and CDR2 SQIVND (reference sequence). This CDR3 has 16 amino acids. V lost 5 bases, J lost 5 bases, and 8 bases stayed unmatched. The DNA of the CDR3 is TGTGCCAGTAGTCCGAGACAGGGGATTAATAATTCACCCCTCCACTTT. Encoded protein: CASSPRQGINNSPLHF.

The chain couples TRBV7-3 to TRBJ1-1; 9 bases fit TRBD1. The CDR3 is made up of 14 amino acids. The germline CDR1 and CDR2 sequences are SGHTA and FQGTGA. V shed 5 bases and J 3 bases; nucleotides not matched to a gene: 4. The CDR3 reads CASSPGQGHTEAFF. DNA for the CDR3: TGTGCCAGCAGCCCGGGACAGGGACACACTGAAGCTTTCTTT.

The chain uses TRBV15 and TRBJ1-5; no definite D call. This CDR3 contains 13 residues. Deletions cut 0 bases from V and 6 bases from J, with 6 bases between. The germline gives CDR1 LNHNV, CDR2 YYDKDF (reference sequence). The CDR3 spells CATSRDVIQPQHF. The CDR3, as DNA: TGTGCCACCAGCAGAGATGTGATTCAGCCCCAGCATTTT.

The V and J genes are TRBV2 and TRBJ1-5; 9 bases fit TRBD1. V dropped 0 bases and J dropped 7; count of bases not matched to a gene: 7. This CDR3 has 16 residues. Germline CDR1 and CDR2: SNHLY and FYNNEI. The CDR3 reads CASSEAGTGGRQPQHF. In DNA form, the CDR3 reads TGTGCCAGCAGTGAAGCCGGTACAGGGGGCAGACAGCCCCAGCATTTT.

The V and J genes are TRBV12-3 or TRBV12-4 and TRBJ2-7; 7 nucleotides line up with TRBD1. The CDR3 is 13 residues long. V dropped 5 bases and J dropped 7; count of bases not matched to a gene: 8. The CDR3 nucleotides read TGTGCCAGCAGTACTACAGGGGTAGGAGAGCAGTACGTC. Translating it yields CASSTTGVGEQYV.

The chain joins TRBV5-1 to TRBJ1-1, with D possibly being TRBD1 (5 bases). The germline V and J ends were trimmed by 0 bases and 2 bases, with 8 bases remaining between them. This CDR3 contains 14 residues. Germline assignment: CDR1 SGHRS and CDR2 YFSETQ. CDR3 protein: CASSLAQGNTEAFF. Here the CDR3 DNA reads TGCGCCAGCAGCTTGGCGCAGGGAAACACTGAAGCTTTCTTT.

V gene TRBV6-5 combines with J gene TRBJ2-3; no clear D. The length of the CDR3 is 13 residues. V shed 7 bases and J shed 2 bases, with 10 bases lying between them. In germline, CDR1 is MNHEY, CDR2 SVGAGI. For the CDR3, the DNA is TGTGCCAGCACATACAGACACACAGATACGCAGTATTTT. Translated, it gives CASTYRHTDTQYF.

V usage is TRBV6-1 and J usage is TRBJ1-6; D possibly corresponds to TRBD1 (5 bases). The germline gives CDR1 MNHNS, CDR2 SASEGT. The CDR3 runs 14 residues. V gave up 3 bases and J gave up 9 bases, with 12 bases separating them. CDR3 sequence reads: CASSEQQGGSPLHF. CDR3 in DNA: TGTGCCAGCAGTGAGCAGCAGGGAGGTTCACCCCTCCACTTT.

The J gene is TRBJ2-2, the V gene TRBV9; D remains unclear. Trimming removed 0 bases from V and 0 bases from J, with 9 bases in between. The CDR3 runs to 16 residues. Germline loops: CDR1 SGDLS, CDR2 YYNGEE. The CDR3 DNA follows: TGTGCCAGCAGCGTAGACCCGTTGGCGAACACCGGGGAGCTGTTTTTT. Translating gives CASSVDPLANTGELFF.